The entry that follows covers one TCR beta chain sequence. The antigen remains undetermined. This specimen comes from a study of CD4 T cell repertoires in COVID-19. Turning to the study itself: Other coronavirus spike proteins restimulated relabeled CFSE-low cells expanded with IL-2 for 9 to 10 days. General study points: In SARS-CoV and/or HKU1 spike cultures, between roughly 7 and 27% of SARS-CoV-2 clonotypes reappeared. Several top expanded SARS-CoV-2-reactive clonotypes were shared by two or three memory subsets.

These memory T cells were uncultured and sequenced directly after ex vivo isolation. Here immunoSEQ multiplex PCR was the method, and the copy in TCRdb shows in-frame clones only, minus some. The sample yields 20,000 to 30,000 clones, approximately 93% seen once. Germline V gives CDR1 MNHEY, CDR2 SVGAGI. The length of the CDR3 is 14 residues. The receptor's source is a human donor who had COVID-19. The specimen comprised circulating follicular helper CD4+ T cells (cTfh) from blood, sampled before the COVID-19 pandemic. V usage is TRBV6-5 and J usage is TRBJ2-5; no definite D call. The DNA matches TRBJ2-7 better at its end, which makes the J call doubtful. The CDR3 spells CASSSSRSSYEQYF. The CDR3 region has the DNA TGTGCCAGCAGTTCGAGCAGGTCCTCCTACGAGCAGTACTTC.